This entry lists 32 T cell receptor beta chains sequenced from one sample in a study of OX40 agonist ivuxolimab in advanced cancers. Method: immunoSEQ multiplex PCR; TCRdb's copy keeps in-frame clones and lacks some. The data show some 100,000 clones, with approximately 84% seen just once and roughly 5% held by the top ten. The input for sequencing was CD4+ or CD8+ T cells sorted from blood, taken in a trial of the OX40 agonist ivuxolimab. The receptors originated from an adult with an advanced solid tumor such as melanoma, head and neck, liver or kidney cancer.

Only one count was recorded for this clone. DNA for the CDR3: TGTGCCAGCAGCTTGGTTAGCTCCTACAATGAGCAGTTCTTC. Translating gives CASSLVSSYNEQFF. The rearrangement links TRBV7-2 to TRBJ2-1; unclear D gene. The ends were cut back, 3 bases at V and 0 bases at J, with 6 bases in the middle. Per the germline V gene, CDR1 is SGHTA and CDR2 is FQGNSA. This CDR3 is built from 14 residues. Full variable domain (remainder filled in from reference TRBV7-2 and TRBJ2-1): GAGVSQSPSNKVTEKGKDVELRCDPISGHTALYWYRQSLGQGLEFLIYFQGNSAPDKSGLPSDRFSAERTGGSVSTLTIQRTQQEDSAVYLCASSLVSSYNEQFFGPGTRLTVL.

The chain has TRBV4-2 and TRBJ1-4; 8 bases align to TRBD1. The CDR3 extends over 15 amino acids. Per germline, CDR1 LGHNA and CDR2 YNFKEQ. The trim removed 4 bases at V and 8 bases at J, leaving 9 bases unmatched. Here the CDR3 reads CASSPKTGVGEKLFF. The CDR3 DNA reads TGTGCCAGCAGCCCGAAGACAGGGGTGGGGGAAAAACTGTTTTTT.

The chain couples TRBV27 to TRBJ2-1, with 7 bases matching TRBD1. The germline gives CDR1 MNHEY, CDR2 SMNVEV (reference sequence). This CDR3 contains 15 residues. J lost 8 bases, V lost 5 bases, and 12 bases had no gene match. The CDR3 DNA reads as TGTGCCAGCAGTCCACCGGGACAGACCCGCCATGAGCAGTTCTTC. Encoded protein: CASSPPGQTRHEQFF.

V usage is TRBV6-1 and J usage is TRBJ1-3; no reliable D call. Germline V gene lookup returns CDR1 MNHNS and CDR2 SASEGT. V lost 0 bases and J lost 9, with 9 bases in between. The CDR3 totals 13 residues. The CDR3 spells CASSEALFGTIYF. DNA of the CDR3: TGTGCCAGCAGTGAAGCGCTCTTCGGCACCATATATTTT.

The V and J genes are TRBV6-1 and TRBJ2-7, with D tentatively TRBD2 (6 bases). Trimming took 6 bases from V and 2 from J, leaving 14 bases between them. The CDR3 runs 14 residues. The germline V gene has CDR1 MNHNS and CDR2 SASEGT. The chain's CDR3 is CASRWGEDTYEQYF. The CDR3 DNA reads TGTGCCAGCAGGTGGGGGGAAGATACCTACGAGCAGTACTTC.

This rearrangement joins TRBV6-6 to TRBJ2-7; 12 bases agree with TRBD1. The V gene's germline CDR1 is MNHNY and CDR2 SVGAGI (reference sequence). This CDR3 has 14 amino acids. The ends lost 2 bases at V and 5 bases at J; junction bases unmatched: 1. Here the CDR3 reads CASSYGTGGHEQYF. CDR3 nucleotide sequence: TGTGCCAGCAGTTACGGGACAGGGGGCCACGAGCAGTACTTC.

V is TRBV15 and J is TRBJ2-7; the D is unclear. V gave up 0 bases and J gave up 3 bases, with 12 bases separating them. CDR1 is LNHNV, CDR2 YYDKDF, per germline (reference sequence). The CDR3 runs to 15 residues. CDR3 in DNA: TGTGCCACCAGCAGAGATAAAGGCCCGCACTACGAGCAGTACTTC. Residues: CATSRDKGPHYEQYF.

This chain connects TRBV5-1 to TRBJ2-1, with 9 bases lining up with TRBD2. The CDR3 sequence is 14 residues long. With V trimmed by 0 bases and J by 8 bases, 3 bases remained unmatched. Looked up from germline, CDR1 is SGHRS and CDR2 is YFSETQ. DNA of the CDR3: TGCGCCAGCAGCTTGGTAGCGGGAGAGTATGAGCAGTTCTTC. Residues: CASSLVAGEYEQFF.

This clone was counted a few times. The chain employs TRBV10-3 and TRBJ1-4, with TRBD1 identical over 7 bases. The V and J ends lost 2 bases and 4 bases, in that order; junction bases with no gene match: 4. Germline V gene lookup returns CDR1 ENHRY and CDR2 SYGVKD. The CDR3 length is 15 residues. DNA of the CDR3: TGTGCCATCAGTGAGCCCGGGACAGATAATGAAAAACTGTTTTTT. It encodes CAISEPGTDNEKLFF.

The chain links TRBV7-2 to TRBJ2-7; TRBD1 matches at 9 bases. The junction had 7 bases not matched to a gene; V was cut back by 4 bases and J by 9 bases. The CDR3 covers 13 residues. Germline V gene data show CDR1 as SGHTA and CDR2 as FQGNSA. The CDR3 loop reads CASSSTTGGWQYF. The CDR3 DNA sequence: TGTGCCAGCAGCTCCACCACAGGGGGCTGGCAGTACTTC.

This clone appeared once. For the CDR3, the DNA is TGCAGCGTCACGACGGGATTAGAAGGAGATACGCAGTATTTT. Translation gives CSVTTGLEGDTQYF. This sequence joins TRBV29-1 and TRBJ2-3, with D perhaps TRBD2 (5 bases). Per germline, CDR1 SQVTM and CDR2 ANQGSEA. This CDR3 contains 14 residues. Trimming left V 6 bases short and J 5 bases short, with 18 bases between.

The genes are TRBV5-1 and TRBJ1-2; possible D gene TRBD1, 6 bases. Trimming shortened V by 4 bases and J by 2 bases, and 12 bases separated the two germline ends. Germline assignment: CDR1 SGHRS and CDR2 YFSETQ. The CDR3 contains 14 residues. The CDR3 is CASSQYTGNYGYTF. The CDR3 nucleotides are TGCGCCAGCAGCCAATACACAGGGAACTATGGCTACACCTTC. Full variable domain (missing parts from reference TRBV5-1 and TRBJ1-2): KAGVTQTPRYLIKTRGQQVTLSCSPISGHRSVSWYQQTPGQGLQFLFEYFSETQRNKGNFPGRFSGRQFSNSRSEMNVSTLELGDSALYLCASSQYTGNYGYTFGSGTRLTVV.

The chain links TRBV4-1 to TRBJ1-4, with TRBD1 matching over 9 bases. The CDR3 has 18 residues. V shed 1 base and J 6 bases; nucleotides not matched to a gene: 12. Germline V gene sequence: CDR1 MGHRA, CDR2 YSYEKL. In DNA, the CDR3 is TGCGCCAGCAGCCAAGGACTCCTCTCCCGGACAGGGGATGAAAAACTGTTTTTT. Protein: CASSQGLLSRTGDEKLFF.

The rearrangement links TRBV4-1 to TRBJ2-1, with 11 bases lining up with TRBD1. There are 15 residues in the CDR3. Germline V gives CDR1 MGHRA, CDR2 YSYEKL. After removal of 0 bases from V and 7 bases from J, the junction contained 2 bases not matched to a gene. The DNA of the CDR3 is TGCGCCAGCAGCCAAGACGGGACAGGGGGAAATGAGCAGTTCTTC. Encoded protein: CASSQDGTGGNEQFF.

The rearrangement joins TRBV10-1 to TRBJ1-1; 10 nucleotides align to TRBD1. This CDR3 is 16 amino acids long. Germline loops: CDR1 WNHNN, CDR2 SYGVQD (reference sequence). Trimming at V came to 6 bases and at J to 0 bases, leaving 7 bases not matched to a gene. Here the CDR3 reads CASSPTGGPLNTEAFF. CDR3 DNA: TGCGCCAGCAGCCCGACAGGGGGCCCCTTGAACACTGAAGCTTTCTTT.

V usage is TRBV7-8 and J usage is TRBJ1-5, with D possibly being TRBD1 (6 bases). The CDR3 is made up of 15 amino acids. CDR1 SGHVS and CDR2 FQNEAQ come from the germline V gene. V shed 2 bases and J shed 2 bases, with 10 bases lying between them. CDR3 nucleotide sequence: TGTGCCAGCAGCTTAAACAGGGTTGGCAATCAGCCCCAGCATTTT. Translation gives CASSLNRVGNQPQHF.

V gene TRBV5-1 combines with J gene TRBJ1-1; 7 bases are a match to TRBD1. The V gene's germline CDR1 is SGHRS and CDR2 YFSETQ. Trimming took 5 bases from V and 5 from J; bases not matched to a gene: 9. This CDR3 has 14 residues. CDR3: CASRKTGIWTEAFF. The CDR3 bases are TGCGCCAGCAGGAAGACAGGGATCTGGACTGAAGCTTTCTTT.

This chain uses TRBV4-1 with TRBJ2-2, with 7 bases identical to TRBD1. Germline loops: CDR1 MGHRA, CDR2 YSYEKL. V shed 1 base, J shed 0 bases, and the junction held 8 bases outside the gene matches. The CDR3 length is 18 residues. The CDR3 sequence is CASSQGQGDFANTGELFF. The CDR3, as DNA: TGCGCCAGCAGCCAAGGACAGGGAGATTTCGCGAACACCGGGGAGCTGTTTTTT.

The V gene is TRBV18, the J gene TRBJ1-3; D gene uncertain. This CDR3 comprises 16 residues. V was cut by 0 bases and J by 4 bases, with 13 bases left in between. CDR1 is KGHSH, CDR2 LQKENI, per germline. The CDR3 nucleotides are TGTGCCAGCTCACCACCGGCCGGCAGCCTGGGAAACACCATATATTTT. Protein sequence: CASSPPAGSLGNTIYF. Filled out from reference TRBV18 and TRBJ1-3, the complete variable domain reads NAGVMQNPRHLVRRRGQEARLRCSPMKGHSHVYWYRQLPEEGLKFMVYLQKENIIDESGMPKERFSAEFPKEGPSILRIQQVVRGDSAAYFCASSPPAGSLGNTIYFGEGSWLTVV.

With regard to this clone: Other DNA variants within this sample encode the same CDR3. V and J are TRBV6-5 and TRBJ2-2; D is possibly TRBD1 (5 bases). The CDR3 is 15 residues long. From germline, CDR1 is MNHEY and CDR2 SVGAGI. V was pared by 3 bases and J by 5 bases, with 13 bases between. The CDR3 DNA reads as TGTGCCAGCAGTTATCAAGGGGCAGGAACCGGGGAGCTGTTTTTT. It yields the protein CASSYQGAGTGELFF.

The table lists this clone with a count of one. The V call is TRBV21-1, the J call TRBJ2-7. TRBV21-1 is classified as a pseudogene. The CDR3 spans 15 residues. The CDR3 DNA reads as TGTGCCAGCAGCAAAGGGGTAGGGTCCTCCTACGAGCAGTACTTC. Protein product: CASSKGVGSSYEQYF.

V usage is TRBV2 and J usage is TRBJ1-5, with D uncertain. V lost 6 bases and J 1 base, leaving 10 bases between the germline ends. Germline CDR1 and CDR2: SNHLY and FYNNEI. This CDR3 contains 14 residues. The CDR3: CASRSQPSNQPQHF. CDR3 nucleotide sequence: TGTGCCAGCAGGTCCCAGCCCAGCAATCAGCCCCAGCATTTT.

The DNA for the CDR3 is TGTGCCAGCAGCTTATCCCGGGAGCAGTACTTC. This translates into CASSLSREQYF. This rearrangement joins TRBV7-3 to TRBJ2-7; no clear D. The germline V and J ends were trimmed by 2 bases and 7 bases, with 6 bases remaining between them. The germline V gene encodes CDR1 SGHTA and CDR2 FQGTGA. The CDR3 consists of 11 residues. The variable domain in full, with the rest retrieved from reference TRBV7-3 and TRBJ2-7, is GAGVSQTPSNKVTEKGKYVELRCDPISGHTALYWYRQSLGQGPEFLIYFQGTGAADDSGLPNDRFFAVRPEGSVSTLKIQRTERGDSAVYLCASSLSREQYFGPGTRLTVT.

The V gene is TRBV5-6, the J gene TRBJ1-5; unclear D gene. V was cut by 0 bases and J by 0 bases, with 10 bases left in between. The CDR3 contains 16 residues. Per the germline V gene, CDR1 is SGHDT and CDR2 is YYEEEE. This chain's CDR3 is CASSLAGQLSNQPQHF. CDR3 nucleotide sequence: TGTGCCAGCAGCTTGGCCGGGCAGCTTAGCAATCAGCCCCAGCATTTT.

CDR3 DNA sequence: TGTGCCAGCAGCGGCCGACTGGGGGCGGAACAAGAGACCCAGTACTTC. This gives the protein CASSGRLGAEQETQYF. This chain links TRBV7-9 with TRBJ2-5, with D possibly being TRBD1 (6 bases). This CDR3 has 16 residues. Per germline, CDR1 SEHNR and CDR2 FQNEAQ (reference sequence). V lost 5 bases and J lost 2, with 18 bases in between.

This chain's CDR3 is CASSSPSTEAFF. The CDR3 nucleotides read TGCGCCAGCAGCTCCCCGTCCACTGAAGCTTTCTTT. The chain couples TRBV5-1 to TRBJ1-1; the D is unclear. Trimming pared 3 bases from V and 4 bases from J, leaving 7 bases between. The CDR3 runs 12 residues. Germline V CDR1 and CDR2: SGHRS, YFSETQ.

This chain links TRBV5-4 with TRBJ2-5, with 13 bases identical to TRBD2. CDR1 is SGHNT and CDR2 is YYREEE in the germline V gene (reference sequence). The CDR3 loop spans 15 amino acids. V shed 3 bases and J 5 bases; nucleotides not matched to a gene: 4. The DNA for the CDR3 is TGTGCCAGCAGCTCCGGGACTAGCGGGACGGAGACCCAGTACTTC. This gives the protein CASSSGTSGTETQYF. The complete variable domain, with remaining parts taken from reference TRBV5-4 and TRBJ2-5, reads ETGVTQSPTHLIKTRGQQVTLRCSSQSGHNTVSWYQQALGQGPQFIFQYYREEENGRGNFPPRFSGLQFPNYSSELNVNALELDDSALYLCASSSGTSGTETQYFGPGTRLLVL.

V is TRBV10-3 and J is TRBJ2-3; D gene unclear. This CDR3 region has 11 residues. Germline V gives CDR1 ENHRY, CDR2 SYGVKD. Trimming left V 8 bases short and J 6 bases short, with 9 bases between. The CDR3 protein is CAIRSGDTQYF. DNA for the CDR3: TGTGCCATCCGGAGTGGCGATACGCAGTATTTT.

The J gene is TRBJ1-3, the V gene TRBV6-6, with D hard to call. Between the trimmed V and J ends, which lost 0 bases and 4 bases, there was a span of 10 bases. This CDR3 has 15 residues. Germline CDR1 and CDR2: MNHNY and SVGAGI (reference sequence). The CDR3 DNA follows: TGTGCCAGCAGTTACTCCGGGGTTGGAGGAAACACCATATATTTT. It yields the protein CASSYSGVGGNTIYF.

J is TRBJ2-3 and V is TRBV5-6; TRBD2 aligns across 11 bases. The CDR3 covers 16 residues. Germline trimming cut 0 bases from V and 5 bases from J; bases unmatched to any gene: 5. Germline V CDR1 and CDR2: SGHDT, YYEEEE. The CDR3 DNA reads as TGTGCCAGCAGCTTGGAACTAGCGGGAGAAGGAGATACGCAGTATTTT. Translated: CASSLELAGEGDTQYF.

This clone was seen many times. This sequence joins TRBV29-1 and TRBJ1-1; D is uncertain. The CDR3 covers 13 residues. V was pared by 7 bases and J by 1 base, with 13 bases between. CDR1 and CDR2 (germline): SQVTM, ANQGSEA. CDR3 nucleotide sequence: TGCAGCGCTCTACTCAGTTGGAACACTGAAGCTTTCTTT. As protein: CSALLSWNTEAFF.

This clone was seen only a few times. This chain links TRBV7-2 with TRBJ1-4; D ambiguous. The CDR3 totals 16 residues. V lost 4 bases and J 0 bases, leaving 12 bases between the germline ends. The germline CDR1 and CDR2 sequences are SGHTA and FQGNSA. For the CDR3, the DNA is TGTGCCAGCAGCTCAGGCTTTTTGTCAACTAATGAAAAACTGTTTTTT. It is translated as CASSSGFLSTNEKLFF.